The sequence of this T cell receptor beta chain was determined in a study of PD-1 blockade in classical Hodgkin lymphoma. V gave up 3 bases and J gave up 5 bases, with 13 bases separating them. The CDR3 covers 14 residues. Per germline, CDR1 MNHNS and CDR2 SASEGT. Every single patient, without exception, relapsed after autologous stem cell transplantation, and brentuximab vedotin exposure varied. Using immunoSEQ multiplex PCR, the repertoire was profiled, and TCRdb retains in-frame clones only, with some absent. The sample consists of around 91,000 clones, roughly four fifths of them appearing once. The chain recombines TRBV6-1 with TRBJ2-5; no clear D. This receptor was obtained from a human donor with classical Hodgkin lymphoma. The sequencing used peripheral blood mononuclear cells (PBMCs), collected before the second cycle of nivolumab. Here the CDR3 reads CASSDPLVWETQYF. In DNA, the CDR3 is TGTGCCAGCAGTGACCCCCTAGTATGGGAGACCCAGTACTTC.